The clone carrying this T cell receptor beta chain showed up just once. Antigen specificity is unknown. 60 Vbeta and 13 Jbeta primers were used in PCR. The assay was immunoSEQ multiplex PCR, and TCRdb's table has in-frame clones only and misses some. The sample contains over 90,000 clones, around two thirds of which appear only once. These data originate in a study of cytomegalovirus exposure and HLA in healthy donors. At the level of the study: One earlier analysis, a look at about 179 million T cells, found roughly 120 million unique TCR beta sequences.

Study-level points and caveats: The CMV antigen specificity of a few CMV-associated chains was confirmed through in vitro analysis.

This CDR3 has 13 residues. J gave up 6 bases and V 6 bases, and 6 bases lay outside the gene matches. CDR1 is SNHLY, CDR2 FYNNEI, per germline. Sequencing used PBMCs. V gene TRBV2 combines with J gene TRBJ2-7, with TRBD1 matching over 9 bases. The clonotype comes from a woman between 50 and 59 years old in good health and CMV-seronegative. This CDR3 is CASRDPTGGEQYF. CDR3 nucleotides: TGTGCCAGCAGGGATCCGACAGGGGGCGAGCAGTACTTC.